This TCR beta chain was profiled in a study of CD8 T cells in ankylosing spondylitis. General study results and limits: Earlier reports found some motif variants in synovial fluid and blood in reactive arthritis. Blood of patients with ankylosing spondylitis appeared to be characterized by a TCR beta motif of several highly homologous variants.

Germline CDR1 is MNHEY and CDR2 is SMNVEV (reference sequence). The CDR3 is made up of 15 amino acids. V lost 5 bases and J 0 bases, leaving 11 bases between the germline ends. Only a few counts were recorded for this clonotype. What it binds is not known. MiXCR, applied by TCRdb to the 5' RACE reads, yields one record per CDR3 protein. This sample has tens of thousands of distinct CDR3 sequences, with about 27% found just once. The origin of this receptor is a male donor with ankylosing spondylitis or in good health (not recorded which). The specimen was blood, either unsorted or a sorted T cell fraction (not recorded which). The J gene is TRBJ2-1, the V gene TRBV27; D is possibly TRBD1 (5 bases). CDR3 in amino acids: CASSLGRSSYNEQFF. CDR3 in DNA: TGTGCCAGCAGTCTGGGGCGAAGCTCCTACAATGAGCAGTTCTTC.